A single sample gave rise to the 18 T cell receptor beta chains below, sequenced in a study of cytomegalovirus exposure and HLA in healthy donors. This table comes from immunoSEQ multiplex PCR, and its TCRdb copy is limited to in-frame clones, with some not included. This table has fewer than 250,000 clones, roughly 89% appearing once. Sequencing was carried out using PBMCs. Receptor source: a man between 18 and 35 years old in good health and CMV-seronegative.

The chain uses TRBV6-4 and TRBJ1-5; weak D call: TRBD1 (6 bases). Trimming took 9 bases from V and 8 from J, leaving 14 bases between them. The CDR3 covers 12 residues. The germline V gene has CDR1 MRHNA and CDR2 SNTAGT. CDR3 coding DNA: TGTGCCAGTTCAGGACAGATAGAGCCCCAGCATTTT. Translation gives CASSGQIEPQHF.

The sample holds one count of this clone. The V and J genes are TRBV27 and TRBJ2-7; weak D call: TRBD1 (6 bases). The length of the CDR3 is 15 residues. V lost 4 bases and J 0 bases, leaving 13 bases between the germline ends. Germline V lookup: CDR1 MNHEY, CDR2 SMNVEV (reference sequence). The CDR3 bases are TGTGCCAGCAGTTATACGGGGACAAGCTCCTACGAGCAGTACTTC. Protein: CASSYTGTSSYEQYF.

This clone was picked up one time. The V call is TRBV7-8, the J call TRBJ2-5; tentative D call: TRBD2 (5 bases). The ends were cut back, 5 bases at V and 1 base at J, with 14 bases in the middle. This CDR3 region has 15 residues. Germline lookup yields CDR1 SGHVS and CDR2 FQNEAQ. Here the CDR3 DNA reads TGTGCCAGCAGCGCAGCCGGGGAATCCCAAGAGACCCAGTACTTC. This sequence encodes CASSAAGESQETQYF. The entire variable domain, with the rest obtained from reference TRBV7-8 and TRBJ2-5, is as follows: GAGVSQSPRYKVAKRGQDVALRCDPISGHVSLFWYQQALGQGPEFLTYFQNEAQLDKSGLPSDRFFAERPEGSVSTLKIQRTQQEDSAVYLCASSAAGESQETQYFGPGTRLLVL.

The chain is built from TRBV2 and TRBJ1-2; TRBD1 aligns across 7 bases. The CDR3 runs 13 residues. Germline V lookup: CDR1 SNHLY, CDR2 FYNNEI. V gave up 8 bases and J gave up 8 bases; unmatched junction bases: 11. The CDR3 DNA sequence: TGTGCCAGCTCAAGCGACAGGGTGGGAGGCTACACCTTC. Amino acid sequence: CASSSDRVGGYTF. Based on the CDR3 plus reference TRBV2 and TRBJ1-2, the full variable domain is EPEVTQTPSHQVTQMGQEVILRCVPISNHLYFYWYRQILGQKVEFLVSFYNNEISEKSEIFDDQFSVERPDGSNFTLKIRSTKLEDSAMYFCASSSDRVGGYTFGSGTRLTVV.

Only one count was recorded for this clone. The CDR3 bases are TGTGCCTGGAGTGTCGGCAGGGCGTCCCAAGAGACCCAGTACTTC. This codes for CAWSVGRASQETQYF. This rearrangement joins TRBV30 to TRBJ2-5; TRBD1 is a possible D gene (5 bases). CDR1 and CDR2 from the germline V gene are GTSNPN and SVGIG (reference sequence). The CDR3 contains 15 residues. V lost 0 bases and J 1 base, leaving 12 bases between the germline ends.

The chain has TRBV7-2 and TRBJ2-1; D remains ambiguous. Trimming cost V 1 base and J 5 bases, with 6 bases left between them. CDR3 length equals 13 residues. Per the germline V gene, CDR1 is SGHTA and CDR2 is FQGNSA. CDR3 in amino acids: CASSLVPNNEQFF. The DNA of the CDR3 is TGTGCCAGCAGCTTAGTTCCCAACAATGAGCAGTTCTTC.

The chain employs TRBV5-4 and TRBJ2-1; 11 bases fit TRBD2. This CDR3 region has 15 residues. The ends lost 4 bases at V and 4 bases at J; junction bases unmatched: 4. Germline lookup yields CDR1 SGHNT and CDR2 YYREEE (reference sequence). In DNA form, the CDR3 reads TGTGCCAGCAGCCTGAGGACTAGCGGGTACAATGAGCAGTTCTTC. This encodes CASSLRTSGYNEQFF.

This clone was counted between two and nine times. The gene calls are TRBV7-2 and TRBJ2-7; maybe TRBD1 (5 bases). Germline values: CDR1 SGHTA, CDR2 FQGNSA. The CDR3 loop spans 13 amino acids. V was trimmed by 5 bases and J by 12 bases, leaving 20 bases between them. The CDR3 is CASSLRQLDSGYF. DNA for the CDR3: TGTGCCAGCAGCCTCCGACAGCTCGACTCAGGGTACTTC.

The J gene is TRBJ1-2, the V gene TRBV9; D is possibly TRBD1 (6 bases). There are 11 residues in the CDR3. Between the trimmed V and J ends, which lost 4 bases and 12 bases, there was a span of 13 bases. The germline V gene encodes CDR1 SGDLS and CDR2 YYNGEE. The CDR3 nucleotides are TGTGCCAGCAGCTTAGCAGGGGCCCACACCTTC. Protein: CASSLAGAHTF.

V usage is TRBV5-1 and J usage is TRBJ1-2; D is undetermined. The V and J ends lost 8 bases and 0 bases respectively, with 14 bases between them. The length of the CDR3 is 14 residues. Germline V gives CDR1 SGHRS, CDR2 YFSETQ. As DNA, the CDR3 is TGCGCCAGTCGGCCTCCCGGGACTAACTATGGCTACACCTTC. Protein sequence: CASRPPGTNYGYTF. Full variable domain (rest looked up from reference TRBV5-1 and TRBJ1-2): KAGVTQTPRYLIKTRGQQVTLSCSPISGHRSVSWYQQTPGQGLQFLFEYFSETQRNKGNFPGRFSGRQFSNSRSEMNVSTLELGDSALYLCASRPPGTNYGYTFGSGTRLTVV.

This chain joins TRBV5-1 and TRBJ1-6; D is uncertain. Trimming removed 4 bases at V and 7 bases at J, with 15 bases between. This CDR3 is 15 amino acids long. Germline CDR1 reads SGHRS; CDR2 reads YFSETQ. The CDR3, as DNA: TGCGCCAGCAGCCAAGGCAACAGTAAGAATTCACCCCTCCACTTT. Encoded protein: CASSQGNSKNSPLHF.

The chain couples TRBV5-4 to TRBJ2-3; possible D gene TRBD1, 5 bases. CDR1 and CDR2 (germline): SGHNT, YYREEE (reference sequence). CDR3 length: 14 amino acids. V lost 2 bases and J lost 0, with 7 bases in between. CDR3 in amino acids: CASSFKGSTDTQYF. The CDR3 coding sequence is TGTGCCAGCAGCTTTAAGGGGAGCACAGATACGCAGTATTTT.

The V call is TRBV5-1, the J call TRBJ2-7; 11 bases map to TRBD1. CDR1 and CDR2 from the germline V gene are SGHRS and YFSETQ. CDR3 length: 14 residues. V shed 4 bases, J shed 3 bases, and the junction held 3 bases outside the gene matches. The CDR3 DNA sequence: TGCGCCAGCAGCCCCGGGACAGGGGGCTACGAGCAGTACTTC. This sequence encodes CASSPGTGGYEQYF.

As for this clone: The junction departs from germline at one end; a sequencing error may be responsible. This chain links TRBV11-2 with TRBJ1-1; unclear D gene. The CDR3 has 16 residues. The germline V gene has CDR1 SGHAT and CDR2 FQNNGV. This CDR3 reads CASSLERPTSFREAFF. The CDR3 coding sequence is TGTGCCAGCAGCCTAGAAAGACCAACATCCTTCAGGGAAGCTTTCTTT.

This clone was observed a single time. The rearrangement uses TRBV28 and TRBJ1-2, with 8 bases fitting TRBD1. The CDR3 contains 17 residues. After removal of 5 bases from V and 0 bases from J, the junction contained 11 bases not matched to a gene. Germline V gives CDR1 MDHEN, CDR2 SYDVKM. DNA of the CDR3: TGTGCCAGCAGTCCGGGACAGGACATCATATCTAACTATGGCTACACCTTC. Protein product: CASSPGQDIISNYGYTF.

The chain employs TRBV9 and TRBJ2-3, with D possibly matching TRBD2 (6 bases). The CDR3 contains 15 residues. Trimming took 0 bases from V and 6 from J, leaving 14 bases between them. Germline CDR1 is SGDLS and CDR2 is YYNGEE. CDR3 protein: CASSVAGGRGDTQYF. The CDR3, as DNA: TGTGCCAGCAGCGTAGCTGGAGGGCGCGGGGATACGCAGTATTTT.

This clone was seen a single time. The CDR3 bases are TGTGCCAGCAGCCGACTCGTGACTAGCCTTACCGGGGAGCTGTTTTTT. Its translation is CASSRLVTSLTGELFF. The chain employs TRBV6-6 and TRBJ2-2; TRBD2 matches 7 bases. The CDR3 covers 16 residues. With V trimmed by 6 bases and J by 5 bases, 12 bases remained unmatched. Germline values: CDR1 MNHNY, CDR2 SVGAGI (reference sequence).

This clone appeared a single time. V usage is TRBV4-3 and J usage is TRBJ1-4; D is unclear. CDR1 is LGHNA, CDR2 YSLEER, per germline. Trimming removed 1 base at V and 3 bases at J, with 12 bases between. The CDR3 runs to 16 residues. CDR3 in amino acids: CASSQGLLRANEKLFF. The CDR3 DNA reads TGCGCCAGCAGCCAAGGACTATTACGAGCTAATGAAAAACTGTTTTTT.